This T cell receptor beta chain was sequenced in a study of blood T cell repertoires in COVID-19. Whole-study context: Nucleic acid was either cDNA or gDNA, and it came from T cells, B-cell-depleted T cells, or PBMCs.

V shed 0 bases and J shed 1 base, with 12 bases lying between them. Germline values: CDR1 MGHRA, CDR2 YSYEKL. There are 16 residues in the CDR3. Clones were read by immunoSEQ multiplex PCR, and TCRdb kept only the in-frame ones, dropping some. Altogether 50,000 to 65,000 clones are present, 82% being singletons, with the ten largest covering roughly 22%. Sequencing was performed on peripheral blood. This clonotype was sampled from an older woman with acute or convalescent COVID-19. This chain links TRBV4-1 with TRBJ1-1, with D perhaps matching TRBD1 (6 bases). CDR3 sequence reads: CASSQEGGGSNTEAFF. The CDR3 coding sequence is TGCGCCAGCAGCCAAGAGGGGGGGGGCTCGAACACTGAAGCTTTCTTT.